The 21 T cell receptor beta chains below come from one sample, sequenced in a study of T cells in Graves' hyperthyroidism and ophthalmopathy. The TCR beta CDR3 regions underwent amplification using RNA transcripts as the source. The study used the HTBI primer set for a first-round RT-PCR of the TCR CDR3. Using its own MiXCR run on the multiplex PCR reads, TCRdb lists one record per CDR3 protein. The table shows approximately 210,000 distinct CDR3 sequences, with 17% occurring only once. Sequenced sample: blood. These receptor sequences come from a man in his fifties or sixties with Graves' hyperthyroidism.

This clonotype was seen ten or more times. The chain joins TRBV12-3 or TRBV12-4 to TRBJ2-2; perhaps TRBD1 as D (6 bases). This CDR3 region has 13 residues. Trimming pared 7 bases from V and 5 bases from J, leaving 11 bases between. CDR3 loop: CASNRDLTGELFF. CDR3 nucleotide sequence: TGTGCCAGCAACAGGGATTTGACCGGGGAGCTGTTTTTT.

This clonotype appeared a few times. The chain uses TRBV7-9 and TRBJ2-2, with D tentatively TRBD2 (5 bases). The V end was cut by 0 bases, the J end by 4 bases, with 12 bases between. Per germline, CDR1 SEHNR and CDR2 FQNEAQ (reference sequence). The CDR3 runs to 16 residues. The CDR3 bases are TGTGCCAGCAGCTTAGCGCGGGCAGGCCTCACCGGGGAGCTGTTTTTT. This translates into CASSLARAGLTGELFF.

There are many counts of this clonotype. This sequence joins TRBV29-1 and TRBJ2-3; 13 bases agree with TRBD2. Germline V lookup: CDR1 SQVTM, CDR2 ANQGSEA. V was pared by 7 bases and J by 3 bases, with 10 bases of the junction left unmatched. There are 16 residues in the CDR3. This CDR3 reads CSAAGLAGAKTDTQYF. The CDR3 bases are TGCAGCGCCGCCGGACTAGCGGGAGCCAAGACAGATACGCAGTATTTT.

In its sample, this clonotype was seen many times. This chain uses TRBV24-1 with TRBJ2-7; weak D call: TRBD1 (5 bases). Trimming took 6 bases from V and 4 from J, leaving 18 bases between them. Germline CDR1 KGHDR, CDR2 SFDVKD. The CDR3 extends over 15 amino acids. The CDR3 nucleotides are TGTGCCACCAGTTTAGGACAAGGCAATCTTTACGAGCAGTACTTC. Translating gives CATSLGQGNLYEQYF.

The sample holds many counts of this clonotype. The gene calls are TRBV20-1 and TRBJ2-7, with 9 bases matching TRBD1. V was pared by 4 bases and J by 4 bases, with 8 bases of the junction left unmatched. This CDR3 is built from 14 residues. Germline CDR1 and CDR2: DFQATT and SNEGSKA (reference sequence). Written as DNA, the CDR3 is TGCAGTGCTACCCTGGGACAGGGAATGTACGAGCAGTACTTC. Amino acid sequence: CSATLGQGMYEQYF.

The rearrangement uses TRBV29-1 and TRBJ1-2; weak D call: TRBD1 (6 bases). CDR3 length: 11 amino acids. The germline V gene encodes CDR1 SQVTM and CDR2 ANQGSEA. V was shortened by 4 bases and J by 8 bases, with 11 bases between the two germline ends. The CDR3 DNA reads TGCAGCGTTGCTACAGGGTGGGGCTACACCTTC. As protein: CSVATGWGYTF.

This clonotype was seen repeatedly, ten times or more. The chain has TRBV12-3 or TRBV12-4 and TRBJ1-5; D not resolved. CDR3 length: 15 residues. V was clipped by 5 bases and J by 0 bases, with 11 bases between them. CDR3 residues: CASSGEEISNQPQHF. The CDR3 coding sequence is TGTGCCAGCAGTGGGGAGGAGATTAGCAATCAGCCCCAGCATTTT.

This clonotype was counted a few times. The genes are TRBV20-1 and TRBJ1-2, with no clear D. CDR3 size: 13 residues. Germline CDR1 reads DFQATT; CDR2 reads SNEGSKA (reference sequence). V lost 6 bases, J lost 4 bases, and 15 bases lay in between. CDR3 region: CSAQVEPLYGYTF. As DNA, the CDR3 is TGCAGTGCCCAAGTCGAGCCCCTCTATGGCTACACCTTC.

CDR3 amino acids: CAISERGQGWHF. The CDR3 DNA reads as TGTGCCATCAGTGAGCGAGGACAGGGTTGGCATTTT. V gene TRBV10-3 combines with J gene TRBJ1-5, with 8 bases aligning to TRBD1. CDR3 length equals 12 residues. Germline V gives CDR1 ENHRY, CDR2 SYGVKD. Trimming removed 2 bases from V and 15 bases from J; junction bases left unmatched: 6.

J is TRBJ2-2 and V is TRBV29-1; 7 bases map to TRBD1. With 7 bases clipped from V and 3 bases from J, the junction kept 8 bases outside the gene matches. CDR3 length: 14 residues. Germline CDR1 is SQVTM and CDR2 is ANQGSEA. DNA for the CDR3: TGCAGCGCGACAGGGACGACGCACACCGGGGAGCTGTTTTTT. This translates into CSATGTTHTGELFF.

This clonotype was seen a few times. The CDR3 DNA sequence: TGTGCCACCAGCAGAGTTTTAGTGGGAGCGGGCTACGAGCAGTACTTC. Residues: CATSRVLVGAGYEQYF. The chain recombines TRBV15 with TRBJ2-7; TRBD2 is a possible D gene (6 bases). The ends were cut back, 1 base at V and 3 bases at J, with 16 bases in the middle. This CDR3 is built from 16 residues. Germline V gives CDR1 LNHNV, CDR2 YYDKDF (reference sequence).

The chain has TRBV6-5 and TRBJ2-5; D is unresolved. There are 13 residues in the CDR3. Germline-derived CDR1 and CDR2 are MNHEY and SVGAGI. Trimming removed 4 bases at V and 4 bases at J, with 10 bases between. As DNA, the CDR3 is TGTGCCAGCAGTTTGAGGAAGGGAGAGACCCAGTACTTC. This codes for CASSLRKGETQYF.

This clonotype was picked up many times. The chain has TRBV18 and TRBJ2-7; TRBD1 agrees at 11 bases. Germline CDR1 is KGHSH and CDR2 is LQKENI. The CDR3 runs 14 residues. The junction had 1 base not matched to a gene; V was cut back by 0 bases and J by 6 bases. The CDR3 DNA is TGTGCCAGCTCACCACCAGGGACAGGGGGCGAGCAGTACTTC. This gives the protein CASSPPGTGGEQYF.

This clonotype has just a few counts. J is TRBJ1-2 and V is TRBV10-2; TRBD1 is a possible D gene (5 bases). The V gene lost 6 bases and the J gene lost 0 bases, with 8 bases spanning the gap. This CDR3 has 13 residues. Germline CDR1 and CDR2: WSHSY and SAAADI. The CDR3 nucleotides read TGCGCCAGCAGAGACAGCACTAACTATGGCTACACCTTC. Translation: CASRDSTNYGYTF.

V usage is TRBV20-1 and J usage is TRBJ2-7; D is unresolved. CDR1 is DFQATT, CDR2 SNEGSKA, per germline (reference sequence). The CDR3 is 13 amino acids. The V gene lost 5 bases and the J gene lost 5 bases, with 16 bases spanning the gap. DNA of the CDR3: TGCAGTGCTCCCCCCGGCCAGCAGGACGAGCAGTACTTC. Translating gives CSAPPGQQDEQYF.

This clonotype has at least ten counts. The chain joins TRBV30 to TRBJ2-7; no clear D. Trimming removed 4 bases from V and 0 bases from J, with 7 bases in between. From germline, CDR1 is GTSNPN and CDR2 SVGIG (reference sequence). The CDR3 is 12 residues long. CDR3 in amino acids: CAWTANSYEQYF. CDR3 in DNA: TGTGCCTGGACTGCTAACTCCTACGAGCAGTACTTC.

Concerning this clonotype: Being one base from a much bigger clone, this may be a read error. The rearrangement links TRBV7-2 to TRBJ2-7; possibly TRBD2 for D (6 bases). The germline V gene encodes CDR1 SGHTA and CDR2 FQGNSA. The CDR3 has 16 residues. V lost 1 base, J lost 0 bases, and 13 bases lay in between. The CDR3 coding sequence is TGTGCCAGCAGCTTAGATCTAGCGTGGAGCTCCTACGAGCAGTACTTC. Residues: CASSLDLAWSSYEQYF.

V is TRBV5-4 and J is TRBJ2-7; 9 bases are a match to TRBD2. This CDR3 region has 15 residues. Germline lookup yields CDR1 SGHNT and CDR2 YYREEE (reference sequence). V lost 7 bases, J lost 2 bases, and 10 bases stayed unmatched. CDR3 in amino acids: CASSSKAGGTYEQYF. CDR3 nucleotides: TGTGCCAGCTCATCAAAAGCGGGAGGTACCTACGAGCAGTACTTC.

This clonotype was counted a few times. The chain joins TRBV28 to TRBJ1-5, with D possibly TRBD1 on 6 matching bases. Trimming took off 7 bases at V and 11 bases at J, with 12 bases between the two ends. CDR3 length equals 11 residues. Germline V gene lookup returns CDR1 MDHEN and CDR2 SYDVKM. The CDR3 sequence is CASKQGESQHF. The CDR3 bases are TGTGCCAGCAAACAGGGTGAGTCCCAGCATTTT.

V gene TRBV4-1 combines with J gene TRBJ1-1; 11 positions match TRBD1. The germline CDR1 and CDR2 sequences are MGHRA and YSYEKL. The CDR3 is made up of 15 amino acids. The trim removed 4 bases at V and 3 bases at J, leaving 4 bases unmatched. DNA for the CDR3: TGCGCCAGCAGCCGAGGACAGGGGGCCGACACTGAAGCTTTCTTT. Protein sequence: CASSRGQGADTEAFF.

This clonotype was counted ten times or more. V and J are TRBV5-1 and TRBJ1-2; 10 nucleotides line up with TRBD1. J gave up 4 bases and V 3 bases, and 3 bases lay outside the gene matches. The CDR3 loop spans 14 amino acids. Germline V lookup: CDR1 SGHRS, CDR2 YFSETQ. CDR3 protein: CASSYGTGVYGYTF. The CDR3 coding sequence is TGCGCCAGCAGCTACGGGACAGGGGTCTATGGCTACACCTTC. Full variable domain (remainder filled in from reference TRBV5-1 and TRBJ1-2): KAGVTQTPRYLIKTRGQQVTLSCSPISGHRSVSWYQQTPGQGLQFLFEYFSETQRNKGNFPGRFSGRQFSNSRSEMNVSTLELGDSALYLCASSYGTGVYGYTFGSGTRLTVV.